This record concerns one T cell receptor beta chain sequence. The data belong to a study of control samples from healthy donors and cancer patients. The data were produced by immunoSEQ multiplex PCR, yet TCRdb's version contains in-frame clones alone and is incomplete. Of about 30,000 clones listed, 75% to 85% are singletons. The germline CDR1 and CDR2 sequences are LNHDA and SQIVND (reference sequence). The CDR3 sequence is 15 residues long. V lost 6 bases, J lost 1 base, and 16 bases lay in between. V gene TRBV19 combines with J gene TRBJ2-7; D possibly corresponds to TRBD1 (6 bases). The TCR originated in a woman aged 55-70 years with head and neck cancer. The sample consisted of PBMCs. The CDR3 loop is CASRDGQSASYEQYF. As DNA, the CDR3 is TGTGCCAGTAGAGATGGACAGAGCGCTTCCTACGAGCAGTACTTC.